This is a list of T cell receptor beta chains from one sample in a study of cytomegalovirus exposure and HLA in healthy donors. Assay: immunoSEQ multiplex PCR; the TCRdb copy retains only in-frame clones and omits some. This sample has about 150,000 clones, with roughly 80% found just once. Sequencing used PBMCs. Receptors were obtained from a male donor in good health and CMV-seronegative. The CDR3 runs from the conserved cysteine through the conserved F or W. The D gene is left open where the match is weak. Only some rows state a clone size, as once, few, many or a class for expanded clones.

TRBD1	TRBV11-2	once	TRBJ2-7	CASLPGQGADEQYF	TGTGCCAGCTTACCGGGACAGGGGGCCGACGAGCAGTACTTC
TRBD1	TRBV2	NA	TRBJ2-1	CASRNRDRAYNEQFF	TGTGCCAGCAGAAACCGGGACAGGGCTTACAATGAGCAGTTCTTC
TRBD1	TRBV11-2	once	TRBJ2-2	CASPRDRNTGELFF	TGTGCCAGCCCCCGGGACAGAAACACCGGGGAGCTGTTTTTT
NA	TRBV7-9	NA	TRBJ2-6	CASSLQYRGGANVLTF	TGTGCCAGCAGCTTACAGTATAGGGGTGGGGCCAACGTCCTGACTTTC
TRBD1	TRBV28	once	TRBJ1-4	CASSGTAQATNEKLFF	TGTGCCAGCAGTGGGACAGCTCAGGCCACTAATGAAAAACTGTTTTTT
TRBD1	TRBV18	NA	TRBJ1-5	CASSLGTGGQPQHF	TGTGCCAGCTCACTCGGGACAGGGGGTCAGCCCCAGCATTTT
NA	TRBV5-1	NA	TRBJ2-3	CASSLGQRRDTQYF	TGCGCCAGCAGCTTGGGGCAGAGGAGAGATACGCAGTATTTT
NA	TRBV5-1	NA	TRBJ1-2	CASSPLPGEANYGYTF	TGCGCCAGCAGCCCCCTCCCAGGGGAAGCTAACTATGGCTACACCTTC
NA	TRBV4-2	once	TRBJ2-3	CASSQGSSWQYF	TGTGCCAGCAGCCAAGGTTCTAGTTGGCAGTATTTT
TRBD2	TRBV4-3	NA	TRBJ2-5	CASSQEPSGGAETQYF	TGCGCCAGCAGCCAAGAACCTAGCGGGGGGGCAGAGACCCAGTACTTC
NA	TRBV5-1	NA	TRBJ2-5	CASKIKETQYF	TGCGCCAGCAAAATCAAAGAGACCCAGTACTTC
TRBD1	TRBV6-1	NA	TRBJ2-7	CASSRTGLCCEQYF	TGTGCCAGCAGTCGGACAGGTCTTTGCTGCGAGCAGTACTTC
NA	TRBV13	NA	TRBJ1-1	CASSLLQAGVGYTEAFF	TGTGCCAGCAGCTTATTGCAGGCAGGTGTGGGTTACACTGAAGCTTTCTTT
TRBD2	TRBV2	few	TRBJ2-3	CASMSGLAFTDTQYF	TGTGCCAGCATGAGTGGACTAGCGTTCACAGATACGCAGTATTTT
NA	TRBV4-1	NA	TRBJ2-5	CASSQVTVGTQYF	TGCGCCAGCAGCCAAGTCACGGTTGGGACCCAGTACTTC
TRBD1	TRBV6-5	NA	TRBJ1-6	CASRRQGADSPLHF	TGTGCCAGCAGGAGACAGGGGGCGGATTCACCCCTCCACTTT
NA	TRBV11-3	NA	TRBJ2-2	CASSLGRDTGELFF	TGTGCCAGCAGCTTAGGCAGGGACACCGGGGAGCTGTTTTTT
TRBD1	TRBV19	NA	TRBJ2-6	CASSIGPGQGFAGANVLTF	TGTGCCAGTAGTATTGGGCCGGGACAGGGGTTTGCTGGGGCCAACGTCCTGACTTTC
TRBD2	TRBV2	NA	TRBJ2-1	CASGTLAGGRYNEQFF	TGTGCCAGCGGAACACTAGCGGGGGGTAGGTACAATGAGCAGTTCTTC
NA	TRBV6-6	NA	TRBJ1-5	CASSYSGGNNQPQHF	TGTGCCAGCAGTTACTCGGGAGGGAACAATCAGCCCCAGCATTTT
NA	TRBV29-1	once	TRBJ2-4	CSFSPGSGIQYF	TGCAGCTTTTCCCCAGGGTCTGGCATTCAGTACTTC
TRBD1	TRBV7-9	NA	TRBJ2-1	CASSRFRDRVPYNEQFF	TGTGCCAGCAGCAGATTCCGGGACAGGGTGCCCTACAATGAGCAGTTCTTC
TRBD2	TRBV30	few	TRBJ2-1	CAWSRGGYNEQFF	TGTGCCTGGTCCCGGGGGGGCTACAATGAGCAGTTCTTC
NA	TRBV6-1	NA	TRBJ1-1	CASSAKEAVNTEAFF	TGTGCCAGCAGTGCGAAGGAGGCGGTGAACACTGAAGCTTTCTTT
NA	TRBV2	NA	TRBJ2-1	CASKPSESGKQFF	TGTGCCAGTAAGCCTAGCGAGTCGGGAAAGCAGTTCTTC
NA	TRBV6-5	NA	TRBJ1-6	CASSYSGGGNSPLHF	TGTGCCAGCAGTTACTCGGGGGGGGGTAATTCACCCCTCCACTTT
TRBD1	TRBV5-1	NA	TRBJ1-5	CASSLGSGGRNQPQHF	TGCGCCAGCAGCTTGGGTTCAGGGGGGCGCAATCAGCCCCAGCATTTT
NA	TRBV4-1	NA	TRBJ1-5	CASSQVRGYNQPQHF	TGCGCCAGCAGCCAAGTCAGGGGCTACAATCAGCCCCAGCATTTT
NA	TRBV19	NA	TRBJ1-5	CASSRQQGKGNQPQHF	TGTGCCAGTAGTAGACAACAGGGAAAGGGAAATCAGCCCCAGCATTTT
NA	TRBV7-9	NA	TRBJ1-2	CASRPGGISSSTGGYTF	TGTGCCAGCAGACCTGGGGGGATCTCTTCCTCTACGGGTGGCTACACCTTC
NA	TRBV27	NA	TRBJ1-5	CASGRAEQPQHF	TGTGCCAGCGGCAGGGCAGAGCAGCCCCAGCATTTT
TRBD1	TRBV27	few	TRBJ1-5	CASRRTGAVQPQHF	TGTGCCAGCAGACGGACAGGGGCCGTTCAGCCCCAGCATTTT
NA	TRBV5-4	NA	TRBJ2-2	CASAASARINTGELFF	TGTGCCAGCGCGGCTTCGGCGAGGATTAACACCGGGGAGCTGTTTTTT
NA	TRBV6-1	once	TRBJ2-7	CASRAVGGRTYEQYF	TGTGCCAGCAGGGCCGTGGGGGGGCGCACCTACGAGCAGTACTTC
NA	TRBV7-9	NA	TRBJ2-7	CASSLASGTNYEQYF	TGTGCCAGCAGCTTAGCGTCCGGCACCAACTACGAGCAGTACTTC
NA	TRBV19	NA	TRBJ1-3	CASSEGERNTIYF	TGTGCCAGTAGTGAAGGGGAACGAAACACCATATATTTT
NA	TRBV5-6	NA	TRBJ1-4	CASSPLGGTGNEKLFF	TGTGCCAGCAGCCCCCTGGGGGGGACTGGGAATGAAAAACTGTTTTTT
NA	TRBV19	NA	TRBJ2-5	CASSIDLADYEEQYF	TGTGCCAGTAGTATCGACTTAGCTGACTACGAGGAGCAGTACTTC
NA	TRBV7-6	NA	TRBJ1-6	CASSLTAANSPLHF	TGTGCCAGCAGCTTGACAGCCGCTAATTCACCCCTCCACTTT
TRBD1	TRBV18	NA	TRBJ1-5	CASSPTGVRNQPQHF	TGTGCCAGCTCACCCACAGGGGTCAGAAATCAGCCCCAGCATTTT
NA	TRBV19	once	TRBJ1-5	CASATGLAHQPQHF	TGTGCCAGTGCGACGGGACTGGCGCATCAGCCCCAGCATTTT
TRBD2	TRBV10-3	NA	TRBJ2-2	CAISEIRSSGADTGELFF	TGTGCCATCAGTGAGATTAGATCTAGCGGGGCCGACACCGGGGAGCTGTTTTTT
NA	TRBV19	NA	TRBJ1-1	CASSTLASGGTEAFF	TGTGCCAGTAGTACCCTGGCCAGCGGCGGCACTGAAGCTTTCTTT
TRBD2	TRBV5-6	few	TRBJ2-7	CASSLALAGVAYEQYF	TGTGCCAGCAGCTTGGCCCTAGCGGGTGTTGCCTACGAGCAGTACTTC
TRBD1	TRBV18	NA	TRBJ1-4	CASSPGGTGDEKLFF	TGTGCCAGCTCACCTGGCGGGACAGGGGATGAAAAACTGTTTTTT
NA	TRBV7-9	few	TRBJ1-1	CASSLATAKAFF	TGTGCCAGCAGCTTAGCGACTGCTAAAGCTTTCTTT
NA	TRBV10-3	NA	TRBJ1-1	CAISSDSLNTEAFF	TGTGCCATCAGTTCGGACAGCCTGAACACTGAAGCTTTCTTT
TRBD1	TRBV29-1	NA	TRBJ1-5	CSVGQGAEQPQHF	TGCAGCGTGGGACAGGGGGCTGAGCAGCCCCAGCATTTT
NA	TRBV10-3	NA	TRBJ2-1	CAISDWRAFNNEQFF	TGTGCCATCAGTGATTGGCGGGCGTTCAACAATGAGCAGTTCTTC
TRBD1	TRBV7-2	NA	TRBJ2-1	CASSRPGQGHPEQFF	TGTGCCAGCAGCCGACCGGGACAGGGTCACCCTGAGCAGTTCTTC
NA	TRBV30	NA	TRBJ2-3	CAWRHRGGKDTQYF	TGTGCCTGGAGGCACAGGGGAGGAAAAGATACGCAGTATTTT
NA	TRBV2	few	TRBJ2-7	CASSGDTRSYEQYF	TGTGCCAGCAGTGGTGATACCCGTTCCTACGAGCAGTACTTC
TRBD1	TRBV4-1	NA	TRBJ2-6	CASSQGWAGTGTSGANVLTF	TGCGCCAGCAGCCAAGGTTGGGCGGGGACAGGAACCTCTGGGGCCAACGTCCTGACTTTC